This T cell receptor beta chain came from a study of blood T cell repertoires in COVID-19. Study at large: Samples of COVID-19 (acute and convalescent) were obtained from the United States, Italy and Spain. Nucleic acid was either cDNA or gDNA, and it came from T cells, B-cell-depleted T cells, or PBMCs.

V was clipped by 5 bases and J by 5 bases; unmatched bases: 9. Germline CDR1 is MDHEN and CDR2 is SYDVKM. This CDR3 has 15 amino acids. Authors' processing steps: Reference gene primer amplification gave estimated nucleated cell counts. Sequenced by immunoSEQ multiplex PCR; TCRdb stores in-frame clones only, minus some. The V and J calls and the clone size are those of that table, but D and trimming were determined from the DNA. This repertoire shows 150,000 to 200,000 clones, about 86% found once; its top ten account for around 8.2%. The chain has TRBV28 and TRBJ1-1; 9 bases align to TRBD1. The sample comprised peripheral blood. The sequence derives from a man aged 55 to 69 with acute or convalescent COVID-19. The CDR3 reads CASSPNRGRATEAFF. The CDR3 DNA reads TGTGCCAGCAGTCCCAACAGGGGGCGCGCAACTGAAGCTTTCTTT.